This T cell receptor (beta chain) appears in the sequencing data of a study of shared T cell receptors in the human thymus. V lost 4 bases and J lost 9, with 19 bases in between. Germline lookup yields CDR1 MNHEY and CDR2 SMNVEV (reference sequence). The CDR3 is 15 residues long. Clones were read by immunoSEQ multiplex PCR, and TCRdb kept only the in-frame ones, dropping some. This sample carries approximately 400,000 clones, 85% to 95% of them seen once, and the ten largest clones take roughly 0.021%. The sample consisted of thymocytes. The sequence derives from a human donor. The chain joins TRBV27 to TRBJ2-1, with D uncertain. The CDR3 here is CASSYYLVGVCEQFF. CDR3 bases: TGTGCCAGCAGTTACTACCTAGTTGGGGTGTGTGAGCAGTTCTTC.